A single T cell receptor beta chain is shown here with its context. V was clipped by 5 bases and J by 2 bases; unmatched bases: 5. Germline V gene lookup returns CDR1 SGHTA and CDR2 FQGNSA. The CDR3 covers 15 residues. Assignments of participants to cohorts depended upon their own reported clinical history. The sample is drawn from a study of blood T cell repertoires in COVID-19. As handled by the study authors: It was from reference gene primer amplification that nucleated cell counts were estimated. Only in-frame clones appear in the TCRdb table, and some are missing; sequencing was by immunoSEQ multiplex PCR. The V and J calls and clone size come from that table; D and trimming were worked out from the DNA. The data show 150,000 to 200,000 clones, with nearly 90% seen just once and under 3% held by the top ten.

The sample was PBMCs or T cells enriched from blood (not recorded which). This TCR was recovered from a woman aged 35 to 49 with acute COVID-19. V and J are TRBV7-2 and TRBJ2-3, with 9 nucleotides matching TRBD2. The CDR3 loop reads CASSPSSGATDTQYF. The CDR3 coding sequence is TGTGCCAGCAGCCCTTCTAGCGGGGCCACAGATACGCAGTATTTT.